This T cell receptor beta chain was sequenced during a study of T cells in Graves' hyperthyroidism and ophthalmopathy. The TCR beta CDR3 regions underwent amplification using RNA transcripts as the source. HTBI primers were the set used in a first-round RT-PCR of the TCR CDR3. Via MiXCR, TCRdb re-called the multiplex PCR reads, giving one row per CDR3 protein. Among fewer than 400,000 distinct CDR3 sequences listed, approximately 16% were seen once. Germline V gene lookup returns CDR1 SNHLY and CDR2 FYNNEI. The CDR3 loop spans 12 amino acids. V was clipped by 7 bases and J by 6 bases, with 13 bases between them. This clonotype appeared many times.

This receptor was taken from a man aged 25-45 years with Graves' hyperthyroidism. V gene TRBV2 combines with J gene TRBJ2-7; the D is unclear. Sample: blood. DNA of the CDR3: TGTGCCAGCACCGTCGGTCTGTCCGAGCAGTACTTC. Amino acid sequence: CASTVGLSEQYF.